This is a list of T cell receptor beta chains from one sample in a study of cytomegalovirus exposure and HLA in healthy donors. TCRdb keeps only in-frame clones here, not all; method: immunoSEQ multiplex PCR. The sample has 150,000 to 170,000 clones; about 83% are singletons. The sequencing sample was made of PBMCs. Every receptor here comes from a woman aged 40 to 50 in good health and CMV-seronegative. CDR3s include the opening cysteine and the closing phenylalanine or tryptophan. The size entry is marked missing in some rows and otherwise reads once, few, many or a size class.

V	size	J	CDR3
TRBV28	-	TRBJ1-2	CASSQDSLGMGGYTF
TRBV28	-	TRBJ2-7	CASSLRLYEQYF
TRBV6-1	-	TRBJ2-3	CASSERVIGTGVGDTQYF
TRBV6-6	once	TRBJ2-1	CASSYRPYNEQFF
TRBV5-1	once	TRBJ2-5	CASSFLEVQETQYF
TRBV27	-	TRBJ2-7	CASSSSGGAREQYF
TRBV10-3	-	TRBJ2-3	CAISENRLDGTDTQYF
TRBV15	-	TRBJ2-7	CATSREWGRGFYEQYF
TRBV6-5	-	TRBJ2-5	CASRGTGRGETQYF
TRBV11-3	few	TRBJ1-2	CASSLPGSGTSYGYTF
TRBV6-5	-	TRBJ2-5	CASSYEGRNQYF
TRBV19	-	TRBJ2-5	CASSPRTGQNQETQYF
TRBV28	-	TRBJ2-5	CASMTSGGLETQYF
TRBV5-4	-	TRBJ1-4	CASSLEQGASPEKLFF